A selection of T cell receptor beta chains follows, all from one sample in a study of metastatic and nonmetastatic thyroid tumors. With MiXCR, TCRdb reprocessed the PCR reads. The data contain about 11,000 clones, 25% to 30% of them seen just once; the ten biggest clones take up about 16%. The sample taken for sequencing was tumor tissue. These receptors originate from a female donor with papillary thyroid cancer or a benign thyroid nodule (not recorded which). Some clones in this sample may be carry-over from other donors' samples. Each CDR3 is given with its conserved first and last residue. D genes are given only for firm matches. Size is stated for part of the rows, as once, few or many counts, or as a class when the clone is expanded.

j_call: TRBJ2-3
cdr3_length: 14
d_call: -
v_call: TRBV4-3
clone_size: medium-sized
cdr3_nt: TGCGCCAGCAGCCAAGAACGGGGAGGAGATACGCAGTATTTT
cdr3_aa: CASSQERGGDTQYF

j_call: TRBJ1-3
cdr3_length: 16
d_call: -
v_call: TRBV6-1
clone_size: few
cdr3_nt: TGTGCCAGCAGAGCTTCCGTTTTCACGGGAGGAAACACCATATATTTT
cdr3_aa: CASRASVFTGGNTIYF

j_call: TRBJ2-1
cdr3_length: 12
d_call: -
v_call: TRBV11-3
clone_size: once
cdr3_nt: TGTGCCAGCAGCTGGGGGCTCAATGAGCAGTTCTTC
cdr3_aa: CASSWGLNEQFF

j_call: TRBJ1-2
cdr3_length: 14
d_call: -
v_call: TRBV3-1
clone_size: medium-sized
cdr3_nt: TGTGCCAGCAGCCAAGTTACGACAGCCTATGGCTACACCTTC
cdr3_aa: CASSQVTTAYGYTF

j_call: TRBJ1-2
cdr3_length: 15
d_call: -
v_call: TRBV11-2
clone_size: large
cdr3_nt: TGTGCCAGCAGCACTCACGGGGGTCTCAAGGATGGCTACACCTTC
cdr3_aa: CASSTHGGLKDGYTF

j_call: TRBJ2-7
cdr3_length: 13
d_call: TRBD2
v_call: TRBV28
clone_size: -
cdr3_nt: TGTGCCAGCAGTTTATTGGGGACTAGTGGTCTATACTTC
cdr3_aa: CASSLLGTSGLYF

j_call: TRBJ1-1
cdr3_length: 13
d_call: -
v_call: TRBV3-1
clone_size: once
cdr3_nt: TGTGCCAGCAGCCTCGCCTTGAACACTGAAGCTTTCTTT
cdr3_aa: CASSLALNTEAFF

j_call: TRBJ2-7
cdr3_length: 16
d_call: -
v_call: TRBV5-1
clone_size: few
cdr3_nt: TGCGCCAGCAGCTTGGCAGCGGCAGGGGTCGGTTACGAGCAGTACTTC
cdr3_aa: CASSLAAAGVGYEQYF

j_call: TRBJ1-1
cdr3_length: 14
d_call: -
v_call: TRBV20-1
clone_size: medium-sized
cdr3_nt: TGCAGTGCTAGTTCCGAACGGGGGCACACTGAAGCTTTCTTT
cdr3_aa: CSASSERGHTEAFF

j_call: TRBJ1-1
cdr3_length: 14
d_call: TRBD1
v_call: TRBV6-1
clone_size: -
cdr3_nt: TGTGCCATCCGACAGGGGGCTCTGAACACTGAAGCTTTCTTT
cdr3_aa: CAIRQGALNTEAFF

j_call: TRBJ2-2
cdr3_length: 15
d_call: TRBD1
v_call: TRBV7-9
clone_size: medium-sized
cdr3_nt: TGTGCCAGCAGCTTGGGGACAGGGGTTCGCGGGGAGCTGTTTTTT
cdr3_aa: CASSLGTGVRGELFF

j_call: TRBJ2-2
cdr3_length: 17
d_call: -
v_call: TRBV20-1
clone_size: -
cdr3_nt: TGCAGTGCTAGAGATAGGAGTGTAGCGGCTCGCTCCGGGGAGCTGTTTTTT
cdr3_aa: CSARDRSVAARSGELFF

j_call: TRBJ2-1
cdr3_length: 15
d_call: TRBD1
v_call: TRBV15
clone_size: medium-sized
cdr3_nt: TGTGCCACCGGAACCGGGACAGGGCGGTACAATGAGCAGTTCTTC
cdr3_aa: CATGTGTGRYNEQFF

j_call: TRBJ2-5
cdr3_length: 14
d_call: TRBD1
v_call: TRBV5-4
clone_size: medium-sized
cdr3_nt: TGTGCCAGCAGCTTGTGGGGACAGGGTCAGACCCAGTACTTC
cdr3_aa: CASSLWGQGQTQYF

j_call: TRBJ1-4
cdr3_length: 13
d_call: -
v_call: TRBV3-1
clone_size: -
cdr3_nt: TGTGCCAGCAGCCAGGGCTTTAATGAAAAACTGTTTTTT
cdr3_aa: CASSQGFNEKLFF

j_call: TRBJ2-7
cdr3_length: 12
d_call: -
v_call: TRBV4-1
clone_size: -
cdr3_nt: TGCGCCAGCAGCCTAGAAGGAGGCGAGCAGTACTTC
cdr3_aa: CASSLEGGEQYF

j_call: TRBJ1-6
cdr3_length: 13
d_call: -
v_call: TRBV3-1
clone_size: -
cdr3_nt: TGTGCCAGCAGCCAAGATAGCAATTCACCCCTCCACTTT
cdr3_aa: CASSQDSNSPLHF

j_call: TRBJ2-7
cdr3_length: 13
d_call: -
v_call: TRBV5-1
clone_size: medium-sized
cdr3_nt: TGCGCCAGCAGCTTGAGCGGACCCTACGAGCAGTACTTC
cdr3_aa: CASSLSGPYEQYF

j_call: TRBJ2-1
cdr3_length: 16
d_call: TRBD1
v_call: TRBV7-6
clone_size: -
cdr3_nt: TGTGCCAGCAGCTTTCTGACAGGGGACTCCTACAATGAGCAGTTCTTC
cdr3_aa: CASSFLTGDSYNEQFF

j_call: TRBJ1-2
cdr3_length: 15
d_call: TRBD1
v_call: TRBV3-1
clone_size: few
cdr3_nt: TGTGCCAGCAGCCGATACATTCAGGGGGCGAATGGCTACACCTTC
cdr3_aa: CASSRYIQGANGYTF

j_call: TRBJ1-1
cdr3_length: 13
d_call: -
v_call: TRBV20-1
clone_size: medium-sized
cdr3_nt: TGCAGTGCAGTAAGACAGCTGAACACTGAAGCTTTCTTT
cdr3_aa: CSAVRQLNTEAFF

j_call: TRBJ2-5
cdr3_length: 15
d_call: -
v_call: TRBV7-6
clone_size: many
cdr3_nt: TGTGCCAGCAGCTTAGCAGGTGGGACTCAAGAGACCCAGTACTTC
cdr3_aa: CASSLAGGTQETQYF

j_call: TRBJ2-2
cdr3_length: 18
d_call: -
v_call: TRBV12-3/TRBV12-4
clone_size: many
cdr3_nt: TGTGCCAGCAGTTTCGCTCAGGGGACCGGAACGAACACCGGGGAGCTGTTTTTT
cdr3_aa: CASSFAQGTGTNTGELFF

j_call: TRBJ1-6
cdr3_length: 17
d_call: TRBD1
v_call: TRBV27
clone_size: medium-sized
cdr3_nt: TGTGCCAGCAGTACCAGACAGGGAAGGGGCTCTTATTCACCCCTCCACTTT
cdr3_aa: CASSTRQGRGSYSPLHF

j_call: TRBJ2-3
cdr3_length: 14
d_call: -
v_call: TRBV11-2
clone_size: medium-sized
cdr3_nt: TGTGCCAGCAGCTTAATCGGCTCCACAGATACGCAGTATTTT
cdr3_aa: CASSLIGSTDTQYF

j_call: TRBJ2-1
cdr3_length: 18
d_call: -
v_call: TRBV4-1
clone_size: many
cdr3_nt: TGCGCCAGCAGCCAAGTCCCCCTTCTGCAAAGCTCCTACAATGAGCAGTTCTTC
cdr3_aa: CASSQVPLLQSSYNEQFF

j_call: TRBJ2-7
cdr3_length: 14
d_call: -
v_call: TRBV20-1
clone_size: once
cdr3_nt: TGCAGTGCTAGAGAGGGGTCCGGGTCCTACGAGCAGTACTTC
cdr3_aa: CSAREGSGSYEQYF

j_call: TRBJ2-7
cdr3_length: 14
d_call: -
v_call: TRBV4-2
clone_size: -
cdr3_nt: TGTGCCAGCAGCGGGTCCGTTCGGACCTACGAGCAGTACTTC
cdr3_aa: CASSGSVRTYEQYF

j_call: TRBJ1-5
cdr3_length: 16
d_call: -
v_call: TRBV19
clone_size: medium-sized
cdr3_nt: TGTGCCAGTAGTACCTCCTCGATCGGTCCAGGGCAGCCCCAGCATTTT
cdr3_aa: CASSTSSIGPGQPQHF

j_call: TRBJ1-3
cdr3_length: 13
d_call: -
v_call: TRBV6-1
clone_size: medium-sized
cdr3_nt: TGTGCCAGCATGGGTTACTCTGGAAACACCATATATTTT
cdr3_aa: CASMGYSGNTIYF

j_call: TRBJ2-1
cdr3_length: 16
d_call: TRBD2
v_call: TRBV24-1
clone_size: few
cdr3_nt: TGTGCCACCAGTGACCTGACTAGCGGTAGGGCCAATGAGCAGTTCTTC
cdr3_aa: CATSDLTSGRANEQFF

j_call: TRBJ2-7
cdr3_length: 14
d_call: TRBD1
v_call: TRBV28
clone_size: -
cdr3_nt: TGTGCCAGCAGGACGACAGGGGCTGGCTACGAGCAGTACTTC
cdr3_aa: CASRTTGAGYEQYF

j_call: TRBJ2-4
cdr3_length: 15
d_call: -
v_call: TRBV20-1
clone_size: many
cdr3_nt: TGCAGTGCTACACCCGGTTTAATAGCCAAAAACATTCAGTACTTC
cdr3_aa: CSATPGLIAKNIQYF

j_call: TRBJ2-7
cdr3_length: 13
d_call: TRBD2
v_call: TRBV28
clone_size: few
cdr3_nt: TGTGCCAGCACCAGGACTAGCGAGTACGAGCAGTACTTC
cdr3_aa: CASTRTSEYEQYF

j_call: TRBJ1-5
cdr3_length: 13
d_call: -
v_call: TRBV12-3/TRBV12-4
clone_size: many
cdr3_nt: TGTGCCAGCATGGGGGATCCCAATCAGCCCCAGCATTTT
cdr3_aa: CASMGDPNQPQHF

j_call: TRBJ1-1
cdr3_length: 14
d_call: TRBD1
v_call: TRBV5-6
clone_size: large
cdr3_nt: TGTGCCAGCACGACAGGGTCCAGAACAGGTGAAGCTTTCTTT
cdr3_aa: CASTTGSRTGEAFF

j_call: TRBJ1-1
cdr3_length: 14
d_call: -
v_call: TRBV6-1
clone_size: few
cdr3_nt: TGTGCCAGCAGTGAAGTGATAGACGGATTAGAAGCTTTCTTT
cdr3_aa: CASSEVIDGLEAFF

j_call: TRBJ1-3
cdr3_length: 18
d_call: -
v_call: TRBV9
clone_size: -
cdr3_nt: TGTGCCAGCAGCCTCCCCCGCAGGGGCCCTAGCTCTGGAAACACCATATATTTT
cdr3_aa: CASSLPRRGPSSGNTIYF

j_call: TRBJ2-6
cdr3_length: 17
d_call: TRBD2
v_call: TRBV11-1
clone_size: once
cdr3_nt: TGTGCCAGCAGCTTTCCTGCAGGGAGGGCTGGGGCCAACGTCCTGACTTTC
cdr3_aa: CASSFPAGRAGANVLTF

j_call: TRBJ1-5
cdr3_length: 16
d_call: -
v_call: TRBV4-1
clone_size: many
cdr3_nt: TGCGCCAGCAGCCAAATCGGCAGGGGCCAAAATCAGCCCCAGCATTTT
cdr3_aa: CASSQIGRGQNQPQHF

j_call: TRBJ1-2
cdr3_length: 13
d_call: -
v_call: TRBV6-1
clone_size: few
cdr3_nt: TGCGCCAGCAGTGAAGTCCCCGTATTAGGCTACACCTTC
cdr3_aa: CASSEVPVLGYTF

j_call: TRBJ1-5
cdr3_length: 15
d_call: TRBD1
v_call: TRBV19
clone_size: many
cdr3_nt: TGTGCCAGTAGTCTAGGGCAGGGGGGGACTCAGCCCCAGCATTTT
cdr3_aa: CASSLGQGGTQPQHF

j_call: TRBJ2-5
cdr3_length: 13
d_call: -
v_call: TRBV12-3/TRBV12-4
clone_size: -
cdr3_nt: TGTGCCAGCAGCACTAGCCATCAAGAGACCCAGTACTTC
cdr3_aa: CASSTSHQETQYF

j_call: TRBJ1-2
cdr3_length: 11
d_call: -
v_call: TRBV7-9
clone_size: -
cdr3_nt: TGTGCCAGCAGCTTGTACTATGGCTACACCTTC
cdr3_aa: CASSLYYGYTF

j_call: TRBJ2-6
cdr3_length: 16
d_call: -
v_call: TRBV27
clone_size: -
cdr3_nt: TGTGCCAGCAGTTTAGGTTACGTCTCTGGGGCCAACGTCCTGACTTTC
cdr3_aa: CASSLGYVSGANVLTF

j_call: TRBJ2-1
cdr3_length: 14
d_call: TRBD2
v_call: TRBV6-1
clone_size: -
cdr3_nt: TGTGCCAGCCAGAGCGGGAGCTCCTACAATGAGCAGTTCTTC
cdr3_aa: CASQSGSSYNEQFF

j_call: TRBJ1-6
cdr3_length: 16
d_call: -
v_call: TRBV6-1
clone_size: medium-sized
cdr3_nt: TGTGCCAGCAGTGCCTCTTCGGGGGCGACACGTTCACCCCTCCACTTT
cdr3_aa: CASSASSGATRSPLHF

j_call: TRBJ2-3
cdr3_length: 14
d_call: -
v_call: TRBV28
clone_size: -
cdr3_nt: TGTGCCAGCAGTTTTGTAGCTGGCACAGATACGCAGTATTTT
cdr3_aa: CASSFVAGTDTQYF

j_call: TRBJ1-1
cdr3_length: 12
d_call: -
v_call: TRBV12-3/TRBV12-4
clone_size: -
cdr3_nt: TGTGCCAGCAGTTGGTCCGACACTGAAGCTTTCTTT
cdr3_aa: CASSWSDTEAFF

j_call: TRBJ2-1
cdr3_length: 17
d_call: -
v_call: TRBV4-3
clone_size: medium-sized
cdr3_nt: TGCGCCAGCAGCCAAGAGCTCCCCGGGTTAGTCTACAATGAGCAGTTCTTC
cdr3_aa: CASSQELPGLVYNEQFF

j_call: TRBJ1-4
cdr3_length: 15
d_call: -
v_call: TRBV28
clone_size: large
cdr3_nt: TGTGCCAGCAGTTTATGGTCAGGGTCTAATGAAAAACTGTTTTTT
cdr3_aa: CASSLWSGSNEKLFF

j_call: TRBJ2-5
cdr3_length: 11
d_call: -
v_call: TRBV20-1
clone_size: many
cdr3_nt: TGCAGTGAGGCGGGTGATGAGACCCAGTACTTC
cdr3_aa: CSEAGDETQYF

j_call: TRBJ1-2
cdr3_length: 14
d_call: TRBD1
v_call: TRBV20-1
clone_size: medium-sized
cdr3_nt: TGCAGTGCTAGATTACCAGGGGGCGCAGGTGGCTACACCTTC
cdr3_aa: CSARLPGGAGGYTF

j_call: TRBJ2-7
cdr3_length: 13
d_call: TRBD2
v_call: TRBV20-1
clone_size: -
cdr3_nt: TGCAGTGCTAGGACTAGCGGGGGATACGAGCAGTACTTC
cdr3_aa: CSARTSGGYEQYF

j_call: TRBJ1-2
cdr3_length: 14
d_call: TRBD1
v_call: TRBV2
clone_size: -
cdr3_nt: TGTGCCAGCAGTCTACGACAGGGGAACTATGGCTACACCTTC
cdr3_aa: CASSLRQGNYGYTF

j_call: TRBJ2-3
cdr3_length: 16
d_call: TRBD2
v_call: TRBV6-6
clone_size: many
cdr3_nt: TGTGCCAGCAGTTACCAAAGGAGGAGCGGGGCAGATACGCAGTATTTT
cdr3_aa: CASSYQRRSGADTQYF

j_call: TRBJ2-4
cdr3_length: 12
d_call: TRBD1
v_call: TRBV2
clone_size: -
cdr3_nt: TGTGCCAGCAGCGACAGGGGAAACATTCAGTACTTC
cdr3_aa: CASSDRGNIQYF

j_call: TRBJ2-1
cdr3_length: 15
d_call: TRBD1
v_call: TRBV6-1
clone_size: -
cdr3_nt: TGTGCCAGCAGTCGTCCCGGGACAGGATACAATGAGCAGTTCTTC
cdr3_aa: CASSRPGTGYNEQFF

j_call: TRBJ2-1
cdr3_length: 15
d_call: TRBD2
v_call: TRBV6-2/TRBV6-3
clone_size: -
cdr3_nt: TGTGCCAGCAGTTACTTGCGGGAGGGCCTCAATGAGCAGTTCTTC
cdr3_aa: CASSYLREGLNEQFF